This T cell receptor beta chain was obtained from a study of cytomegalovirus exposure and HLA in healthy donors. Looking at the study overall: Roughly 180 million T cells yielded 110 million or so unique TCR beta sequences in earlier analysis.

This clone has only a few counts. V lost 5 bases and J lost 0, with 11 bases in between. This CDR3 spans 14 amino acids. CDR1 GTSNPN and CDR2 SVGIG come from the germline V gene (reference sequence). Vbeta (60) and Jbeta (13) primers were used in the PCR. In the authors' workflow: An analysis that came later counted 80 million or so unique TCR beta chains, some 11 million shared. Only in-frame clones appear in the TCRdb table, and some are missing; sequencing was by immunoSEQ multiplex PCR. The V and J calls and clone size were taken over from that table, and D and trimming were inferred from the DNA. The table records more than 70,000 clones, 60% to 85% of them present only once.

Sequenced sample: PBMCs. The sequence came from a boy aged 5-17 years in good health and CMV-seronegative. This chain uses TRBV30 with TRBJ1-5; no reliable D call. This CDR3 reads CAWSTLSSNQPQHF. CDR3 DNA: TGTGCCTGGTCGACACTGTCTAGCAATCAGCCCCAGCATTTT.